Presented here are 25 T cell receptor beta chains from one specimen sequenced in a study of Graves' ophthalmopathy and Graves' hyperthyroidism. Amplified TCR beta CDR3 regions were obtained using RNA transcripts as template. The first-round RT-PCR employed HTBI primers together with the Qiagen OneStep RT-PCR kit. A multiplex PCR was then performed as the second round. One entry per CDR3 protein, called by TCRdb with MiXCR from the multiplex PCR reads. The repertoire consists of hundreds of thousands of distinct CDR3 sequences, with approximately 21% occurring once and the leading ten covering roughly 3%. The specimen sequenced was peripheral blood. These receptors were obtained from a woman aged 18-30 years with stable Graves' hyperthyroidism.

The table lists this clonotype with a few counts. V gene TRBV11-2 combines with J gene TRBJ2-7; D remains ambiguous. The CDR3 loop spans 12 amino acids. Trimming removed 2 bases at V and 6 bases at J, with 8 bases between. Germline-derived CDR1 and CDR2 are SGHAT and FQNNGV. For the CDR3, the DNA is TGTGCCAGCAGCTTACTGCCCTCCGAGCAGTACTTC. Its protein product is CASSLLPSEQYF.

The chain is built from TRBV12-3 or TRBV12-4 and TRBJ1-2; D is undetermined. The CDR3 consists of 14 residues. V was shortened by 3 bases and J by 8 bases, with 16 bases between the two germline ends. The CDR3 DNA reads TGTGCCAGCAGTTTTAGAGCCTATGAGAGCGGCTACACCTTC. Protein product: CASSFRAYESGYTF.

This clonotype was seen ten or more times. The chain carries TRBV6-5 and TRBJ2-5, with D possibly matching TRBD2 (6 bases). The CDR3 covers 15 residues. Germline CDR1 MNHEY, CDR2 SVGAGI. With 2 bases removed from V and 2 bases from J, the gap between germline ends came to 12 bases. The CDR3 here is CASSYAGDWQETQYF. The DNA of the CDR3 is TGTGCCAGCAGTTACGCCGGGGACTGGCAAGAGACCCAGTACTTC.

This clonotype has a single count. A much larger clonotype is one base distant, so this may be a read error. The CDR3 does not close with the conserved phenylalanine or tryptophan, likely indicating a read error. The rearrangement links TRBV20-1 to TRBJ1-3; D unclear. The CDR3 length is 15 residues. CDR1 and CDR2 from the germline V gene are DFQATT and SNEGSKA (reference sequence). The V and J ends lost 0 bases and 0 bases respectively, with 9 bases between them. CDR3: CSARDMASSGNTIYV. Written as DNA, the CDR3 is TGCAGTGCTAGAGATATGGCCAGCTCTGGAAACACCATATATGTT.

This chain links TRBV18 with TRBJ1-1, with D possibly being TRBD1 (6 bases). Trimming left V 2 bases short and J 0 bases short, with 13 bases between. This CDR3 comprises 16 residues. CDR1 is KGHSH, CDR2 LQKENI, per germline. This CDR3 is CASSPLDSSLNTEAFF. The DNA of the CDR3 is TGTGCCAGCTCACCATTGGACAGTTCATTGAACACTGAAGCTTTCTTT. Full variable domain (rest looked up from reference TRBV18 and TRBJ1-1): NAGVMQNPRHLVRRRGQEARLRCSPMKGHSHVYWYRQLPEEGLKFMVYLQKENIIDESGMPKERFSAEFPKEGPSILRIQQVVRGDSAAYFCASSPLDSSLNTEAFFGQGTRLTVV.

V is TRBV20-1 and J is TRBJ2-7; possible D gene TRBD2, 5 bases. CDR1 and CDR2 from the germline V gene are DFQATT and SNEGSKA (reference sequence). The CDR3 contains 11 residues. V lost 4 bases and J 6 bases, leaving 10 bases between the germline ends. CDR3 sequence: CSATDLGEQYF. In DNA, the CDR3 is TGCAGTGCTACGGACTTGGGCGAGCAGTACTTC.

This clonotype was detected ten times or more. The V and J genes are TRBV5-1 and TRBJ2-7, with D tentatively TRBD1 (5 bases). V shed 2 bases and J shed 2 bases, with 11 bases lying between them. CDR1 is SGHRS and CDR2 is YFSETQ in the germline V gene. The CDR3 is 14 amino acids. The CDR3 bases are TGCGCCAGCAGCTTTACAGGAATACCCTACGAGCAGTACTTC. This translates into CASSFTGIPYEQYF.

There are many counts of this clonotype. The chain joins TRBV10-1 to TRBJ2-5; D call uncertain. Trimming left V 8 bases short and J 5 bases short, with 12 bases between. Germline V lookup: CDR1 WNHNN, CDR2 SYGVQD (reference sequence). The length of the CDR3 is 12 residues. CDR3 nucleotide sequence: TGCGCCAGCCAATTACTGCGGGAGACCCAGTACTTC. It is translated as CASQLLRETQYF.

This clonotype was counted many times. This chain uses TRBV11-3 with TRBJ2-5, with D possibly matching TRBD2 (6 bases). Germline V gene data show CDR1 as SGHNT and CDR2 as YENEEA. The CDR3 loop spans 15 amino acids. V was cut by 0 bases and J by 5 bases, with 13 bases left in between. The CDR3: CASSLDRGMWETQYF. CDR3 sequence (DNA): TGTGCCAGCAGCTTAGATCGGGGGATGTGGGAGACCCAGTACTTC. Based on the CDR3 plus reference TRBV11-3 and TRBJ2-5, the full variable domain is EAGVVQSPRYKIIEKKQPVAFWCNPISGHNTLYWYLQNLGQGPELLIRYENEEAVDDSQLPKDRFSAERLKGVDSTLKIQPAELGDSAVYLCASSLDRGMWETQYFGPGTRLLVL.

V gene TRBV5-1 combines with J gene TRBJ1-1; tentative D call: TRBD1 (5 bases). The V and J ends lost 0 bases and 3 bases respectively, with 12 bases between them. CDR1 and CDR2 from the germline V gene are SGHRS and YFSETQ. The CDR3 runs 15 residues. CDR3 region: CASSLEAGRHTEAFF. DNA of the CDR3: TGCGCCAGCAGCTTGGAAGCAGGGAGGCACACTGAAGCTTTCTTT.

J is TRBJ2-5 and V is TRBV4-1, with unresolved D. V lost 0 bases and J lost 2, with 10 bases in between. Germline CDR1 and CDR2: MGHRA and YSYEKL. The CDR3 loop spans 15 amino acids. The CDR3 DNA sequence: TGCGCCAGCAGCCAAGATCTTGGCATGCAAGAGACCCAGTACTTC. It specifies CASSQDLGMQETQYF.

This clonotype was observed at least ten times. Here the CDR3 DNA reads TGTGCCAGCAGTTACTGGGGGCAAACAGGGGGCGTCTCTGGGGCCAACGTCCTGACTTTC. Translation: CASSYWGQTGGVSGANVLTF. The chain uses TRBV6-2 or TRBV6-3 and TRBJ2-6, with 9 bases lining up with TRBD1. CDR1 is MNHEY, CDR2 SVGEGT, per germline. The J segment lost 0 bases and the V segment lost 1 base, leaving 10 bases of the junction unmatched. This CDR3 region has 20 residues.

In this sample, this clonotype turned up many times. The chain is built from TRBV28 and TRBJ2-5; D call uncertain. V was shortened by 6 bases and J by 4 bases, with 15 bases between the two germline ends. Germline CDR1 and CDR2: MDHEN and SYDVKM. CDR3 length equals 14 residues. CDR3 in DNA: TGTGCCAGCAGGGGTTTGGCCCCCCTAGAGACCCAGTACTTC. Translated: CASRGLAPLETQYF.

This clonotype was found many times. V gene TRBV29-1 combines with J gene TRBJ1-2; 7 nucleotides align to TRBD1. V lost 6 bases to trimming and J lost 2 bases; unmatched junction nucleotides: 6. CDR1 is SQVTM, CDR2 ANQGSEA, per germline. The CDR3 runs to 13 residues. DNA for the CDR3: TGCAGCGTGGCCGGGACAGAGAACTATGGCTACACCTTC. Its translation: CSVAGTENYGYTF.

The CDR3 bases are TGCAGCGCACAGGGGGGATTCTACGAGCAGTACTTC. Amino acid sequence: CSAQGGFYEQYF. The gene calls are TRBV20-1 and TRBJ2-7; 8 nucleotides agree with TRBD1. The CDR3 runs 12 residues. Germline-derived CDR1 and CDR2 are DFQATT and SNEGSKA (reference sequence).

This clonotype has ten or more counts. This chain connects TRBV24-1 to TRBJ2-7; perhaps D is TRBD1 or TRBD2 (5 bases each). V dropped 5 bases and J dropped 2 bases, with 18 bases sitting between them. This CDR3 spans 16 amino acids. CDR1 is KGHDR and CDR2 is SFDVKD in the germline V gene. The CDR3 reads CATSVAGTTNAYEQYF. CDR3 coding DNA: TGTGCCACCAGTGTGGCCGGGACCACGAACGCCTACGAGCAGTACTTC.

At least ten counts were recorded for this clonotype. This chain joins TRBV5-1 and TRBJ1-2; 7 nucleotides agree with TRBD1. There are 15 residues in the CDR3. V lost 7 bases and J lost 2; bases outside the gene matches: 11. Per germline, CDR1 SGHRS and CDR2 YFSETQ. The CDR3 here is CASYPGGRKNYGYTF. The CDR3 nucleotides read TGCGCCAGCTATCCAGGGGGGCGCAAGAACTATGGCTACACCTTC.

This clonotype was seen at least ten times. This sequence joins TRBV4-1 and TRBJ2-5; TRBD2 agrees at 8 bases. This CDR3 has 15 residues. Trimming cost V 4 bases and J 5 bases; bases outside gene matches: 9. CDR1 and CDR2 from the germline V gene are MGHRA and YSYEKL. CDR3 DNA: TGCGCCAGCAGCCCCTCAGGGACTAGTCAGGAGACCCAGTACTTC. Its protein is CASSPSGTSQETQYF.

Many counts were recorded for this clonotype. The CDR3 region is CASSFGTGRWNEQFF. The CDR3 bases are TGTGCCAGCAGCTTCGGGACAGGGAGATGGAATGAGCAGTTCTTC. This rearrangement joins TRBV7-8 to TRBJ2-1; the match to TRBD1 covers 9 bases. The CDR3 runs to 15 residues. After removal of 3 bases from V and 7 bases from J, the junction contained 7 bases not matched to a gene. CDR1 and CDR2 (germline): SGHVS, FQNEAQ.

In its sample, this clonotype was seen many times. This sequence joins TRBV20-1 and TRBJ2-5; possibly TRBD1 or TRBD2 for D (6 bases each). Germline lookup yields CDR1 DFQATT and CDR2 SNEGSKA (reference sequence). V lost 0 bases and J lost 5, with 22 bases in between. This CDR3 has 17 residues. The CDR3 protein is CSARDMGVGGLGETQYF. CDR3 DNA: TGCAGTGCTAGAGATATGGGGGTAGGGGGGCTAGGGGAGACCCAGTACTTC.

The V and J genes are TRBV5-5 and TRBJ2-5; 8 bases map to TRBD1. This CDR3 spans 13 amino acids. CDR1 is SGHKS, CDR2 YYEKEE, per germline (reference sequence). V shed 4 bases, J shed 4 bases, and the junction held 3 bases outside the gene matches. The CDR3 nucleotides are TGTGCCAGCAGCACCGACAGGGGAGAGACCCAGTACTTC. Translation gives CASSTDRGETQYF.

Many counts were recorded for this clonotype. The V call is TRBV3-1, the J call TRBJ2-5; the D gene is possibly TRBD1 (6 bases). The CDR3 runs to 13 residues. Germline V lookup: CDR1 LGHDT, CDR2 YNNKEL (reference sequence). The V end was cut by 2 bases, the J end by 4 bases, with 8 bases between. CDR3 nucleotides: TGTGCCAGCAGCCAATTAGGGGGAGAGACCCAGTACTTC. Translation: CASSQLGGETQYF.

The chain is built from TRBV12-3 or TRBV12-4 and TRBJ2-7; the D gene is possibly TRBD1 (5 bases). The CDR3 totals 14 residues. The V gene lost 7 bases and the J gene lost 6 bases, with 19 bases spanning the gap. Written as DNA, the CDR3 is TGTGCCAGCACCTCTGACCAGGGTCGCCGCGAGCAGTACTTC. Protein product: CASTSDQGRREQYF.

The chain recombines TRBV30 with TRBJ1-1; D is unclear. This CDR3 contains 15 residues. Deletions cut 4 bases from V and 5 bases from J, with 20 bases between. Germline V CDR1 and CDR2: GTSNPN, SVGIG (reference sequence). The CDR3 spells CAWTAWVGQVTEAFF. DNA of the CDR3: TGTGCCTGGACCGCATGGGTAGGCCAGGTTACTGAAGCTTTCTTT.

Concerning this clonotype itself: Since a much larger clone is just one base distant, this may be a read error. V gene TRBV18 combines with J gene TRBJ1-5, with TRBD1 as a possible D gene (5 bases). In germline, CDR1 is KGHSH, CDR2 LQKENI. V was clipped by 6 bases and J by 7 bases, with 13 bases between them. The CDR3 is 13 amino acids. This CDR3 is CASSPEGMQPQHF. The CDR3 DNA is TGTGCCAGCTCTCCGGAGGGGATGCAGCCCCAGCATTTT.